The next 26 T cell receptor beta chains were all read from a single sample in a study of identical twins. Using its own MiXCR run on the 5' RACE reads, TCRdb lists one record per CDR3 protein. The sample lists roughly 480,000 distinct CDR3 sequences, 20% to 25% occurring once. These data were also filed under a second study, of T cells expressing NK-cell markers.

What was sequenced was CD4+ T cells sorted from blood. The receptors come from a woman younger than 35 in good health.

The V call is TRBV5-1, the J call TRBJ2-7; 7 bases are shared with TRBD1. This CDR3 has 14 residues. The germline V gene has CDR1 SGHRS and CDR2 YFSETQ. After removal of 4 bases from V and 6 bases from J, the junction contained 10 bases not matched to a gene. Here the CDR3 reads CASSAQDRRSEQYF. CDR3 DNA: TGCGCCAGCAGCGCCCAGGACAGGAGAAGCGAGCAGTACTTC. Based on the CDR3 plus reference TRBV5-1 and TRBJ2-7, the full variable domain is KAGVTQTPRYLIKTRGQQVTLSCSPISGHRSVSWYQQTPGQGLQFLFEYFSETQRNKGNFPGRFSGRQFSNSRSEMNVSTLELGDSALYLCASSAQDRRSEQYFGPGTRLTVT.

The chain recombines TRBV5-1 with TRBJ2-2; the D gene could be TRBD1 or TRBD2 (5 bases each). V was shortened by 3 bases and J by 4 bases, with 10 bases between the two germline ends. The CDR3 is 14 amino acids. Germline CDR1 SGHRS, CDR2 YFSETQ. The CDR3 nucleotides are TGCGCCAGCAGCTCTCCCGGGACCACCGGGGAGCTGTTTTTT. Residues: CASSSPGTTGELFF.

The rearrangement joins TRBV4-3 to TRBJ2-1, with a tentative D call TRBD2 (6 bases). CDR3 length: 15 amino acids. CDR1 is LGHNA, CDR2 YSLEER, per germline. Trimming stripped 0 bases from V and 3 bases from J, with 9 bases between. The CDR3 bases are TGCGCCAGCAGCCAAGATGGCGGGGTCTACAATGAGCAGTTCTTC. Protein sequence: CASSQDGGVYNEQFF.

This clonotype showed up just a few times. One junction end disagrees with the germline gene, perhaps due to a read error. V and J are TRBV25-1 and TRBJ2-5, with 12 nucleotides matching TRBD2. This CDR3 contains 12 residues. Germline CDR1 is MGHDK and CDR2 is SYGVNS. The CDR3 DNA follows: TGTGCCAGCAGTGAATATACTAGCGGGAGGTTCTTC. Translation: CASSEYTSGRFF.

The chain couples TRBV4-1 to TRBJ2-7; 9 bases line up with TRBD1. Trimming cost V 4 bases and J 3 bases; bases outside gene matches: 7. This CDR3 is built from 15 residues. Per germline, CDR1 MGHRA and CDR2 YSYEKL. This CDR3 is CASSLGDRGNYEQYF. The CDR3 DNA follows: TGCGCCAGCAGCCTCGGAGACAGGGGGAACTACGAGCAGTACTTC.

This clonotype has just a few counts. The chain joins TRBV4-2 to TRBJ2-4; 8 nucleotides align to TRBD2. This CDR3 is 14 amino acids long. Germline CDR1 and CDR2: LGHNA and YNFKEQ. V lost 4 bases and J lost 8; bases outside the gene matches: 7. The CDR3 DNA reads as TGTGCCAGCAGCCCTCAAGCGGGGGACGACATTCAGTACTTC. Translated: CASSPQAGDDIQYF.

V is TRBV6-1 and J is TRBJ2-1; 9 nucleotides agree with TRBD2. Germline lookup yields CDR1 MNHNS and CDR2 SASEGT. This CDR3 is 15 amino acids long. Trimming at V came to 8 bases and at J to 6 bases, leaving 11 bases not matched to a gene. CDR3 in amino acids: CASGGAGGGSNEQFF. The DNA of the CDR3 is TGTGCCAGCGGCGGAGCGGGGGGTGGTTCCAATGAGCAGTTCTTC.

V and J are TRBV20-1 and TRBJ2-7; 8 nucleotides line up with TRBD1. The ends lost 0 bases at V and 4 bases at J; junction bases unmatched: 8. Germline values: CDR1 DFQATT, CDR2 SNEGSKA (reference sequence). CDR3 size: 15 residues. The CDR3 coding sequence is TGCAGTGCTAGAGAGGGACAGGCGGGTGCGTACGAGCAGTACTTC. Its protein is CSAREGQAGAYEQYF.

This chain joins TRBV7-2 and TRBJ2-5; D unclear. V was shortened by 5 bases and J by 5 bases, with 12 bases between the two germline ends. Germline V gene sequence: CDR1 SGHTA, CDR2 FQGNSA. The length of the CDR3 is 13 residues. CDR3 residues: CASSLDPKETQYF. CDR3 sequence (DNA): TGTGCCAGCAGCCTCGACCCGAAGGAGACCCAGTACTTC.

This clonotype has a handful of counts. V gene TRBV6-5 combines with J gene TRBJ2-7, with D unresolved. Trimming stripped 6 bases from V and 3 bases from J, with 6 bases between. Germline loops: CDR1 MNHEY, CDR2 SVGAGI. CDR3 length equals 11 residues. In nucleotides, the CDR3 is TGTGCCAGCAGGGAGTTCTACGAGCAGTACTTC. Protein sequence: CASREFYEQYF.

V usage is TRBV29-1 and J usage is TRBJ1-2; possibly TRBD1 for D (6 bases). Germline lookup yields CDR1 SQVTM and CDR2 ANQGSEA. The CDR3 is 11 residues long. V gave up 5 bases and J gave up 5 bases, with 9 bases separating them. CDR3 region: CSVLRGYGYTF. CDR3 sequence (DNA): TGCAGCGTTCTTAGGGGGTATGGCTACACCTTC.

The V and J genes are TRBV3-1 and TRBJ2-3; 11 bases align to TRBD2. V dropped 0 bases and J dropped 6; count of bases not matched to a gene: 11. Germline CDR1 reads LGHDT; CDR2 reads YNNKEL (reference sequence). The CDR3 has 18 residues. CDR3 sequence reads: CASSQDSPGLAAVDTQYF. Written as DNA, the CDR3 is TGTGCCAGCAGCCAAGATTCCCCGGGACTAGCGGCCGTGGATACGCAGTATTTT.

This clonotype was detected a few times. The chain couples TRBV7-9 to TRBJ2-1; 7 nucleotides match TRBD2. The CDR3 runs 15 residues. CDR1 and CDR2 from the germline V gene are SEHNR and FQNEAQ (reference sequence). The J segment lost 8 bases and the V segment lost 1 base, leaving 8 bases of the junction unmatched. The chain's CDR3 is CASSLVGGSKHEQFF. In DNA, the CDR3 is TGTGCCAGCAGCTTAGTAGGCGGGAGTAAACATGAGCAGTTCTTC.

The chain couples TRBV20-1 to TRBJ1-1; no clear D gene. This CDR3 has 14 amino acids. In germline, CDR1 is DFQATT, CDR2 SNEGSKA (reference sequence). V was clipped by 5 bases and J by 2 bases, with 15 bases between them. The CDR3 DNA reads TGCAGTGCTCCGGGCCCCTTCAGTAACACTGAAGCTTTCTTT. Its translation: CSAPGPFSNTEAFF.

The rearrangement uses TRBV27 and TRBJ1-4; D remains ambiguous. Trimming pared 4 bases from V and 6 bases from J, leaving 9 bases between. The germline V gene encodes CDR1 MNHEY and CDR2 SMNVEV (reference sequence). There are 13 residues in the CDR3. The CDR3 bases are TGTGCCAGCAGTTCCCCCCTAGATGAAAAACTGTTTTTT. Its protein is CASSSPLDEKLFF.

This clonotype was seen more than once but under ten times. The chain links TRBV20-1 to TRBJ2-3; 7 nucleotides line up with TRBD1. Looked up from germline, CDR1 is DFQATT and CDR2 is SNEGSKA (reference sequence). V shed 3 bases and J 1 base; nucleotides not matched to a gene: 4. The CDR3 is 14 amino acids. CDR3 DNA sequence: TGCAGTGCTAGTCAAGGACAGGGCACAGATACGCAGTATTTT. Translated: CSASQGQGTDTQYF.

This chain joins TRBV6-1 and TRBJ2-2; D gene ambiguous. The CDR3 loop spans 15 amino acids. Germline loops: CDR1 MNHNS, CDR2 SASEGT. V lost 5 bases and J lost 4, with 14 bases in between. Here the CDR3 DNA reads TGTGCCAGCAGTCCGGACCGCCGCGGCACCGGGGAGCTGTTTTTT. This gives the protein CASSPDRRGTGELFF.

This clonotype was found a few times. The chain has TRBV5-1 and TRBJ1-1; 7 nucleotides match TRBD1. Germline assignment: CDR1 SGHRS and CDR2 YFSETQ. V was clipped by 4 bases and J by 13 bases; unmatched bases: 16. CDR3 size: 14 residues. The CDR3 region has the DNA TGCGCCAGCAGCCCGACCACAGGGGACCCTCGAGTTTTCTTT. Protein product: CASSPTTGDPRVFF.

The chain couples TRBV6-1 to TRBJ1-4; 9 bases agree with TRBD1. The CDR3 length is 15 residues. The trim removed 10 bases at V and 7 bases at J, leaving 13 bases unmatched. Per germline, CDR1 MNHNS and CDR2 SASEGT. This CDR3 reads CATSDRGGVGEKLFF. CDR3 nucleotide sequence: TGTGCCACCTCGGACAGGGGAGGAGTTGGTGAAAAACTGTTTTTT.

V is TRBV6-5 and J is TRBJ1-2, with D maybe TRBD1 (5 bases). The CDR3 loop spans 14 amino acids. CDR1 is MNHEY, CDR2 SVGAGI, per germline. V was cut by 0 bases and J by 6 bases, with 11 bases left in between. The CDR3: CASSYSGQGHGYTF. The DNA of the CDR3 is TGTGCCAGCAGTTACTCGGGGCAGGGCCATGGCTACACCTTC.

The chain is built from TRBV15 and TRBJ2-1; D gene uncertain. In germline, CDR1 is LNHNV, CDR2 YYDKDF (reference sequence). The CDR3 has 15 residues. Trimming took off 3 bases at V and 5 bases at J, with 14 bases between the two ends. CDR3 sequence: CATSSQFAPNNEQFF. CDR3 in DNA: TGTGCCACCAGCAGCCAGTTCGCCCCTAACAATGAGCAGTTCTTC.

This clonotype was seen more than once but under ten times. V is TRBV12-3 or TRBV12-4 and J is TRBJ1-1; no clear D. Between the trimmed V and J ends, which lost 6 bases and 11 bases, there was a span of 16 bases. The CDR3 has 12 amino acids. The CDR3 sequence: CASSLGPSGAFF. The CDR3 DNA reads as TGTGCCAGCAGCCTGGGCCCAAGTGGCGCTTTCTTT.

This clonotype occurred a few times. The rearrangement joins TRBV6-1 to TRBJ2-5; unclear D gene. V lost 4 bases and J lost 5, with 8 bases in between. In germline, CDR1 is MNHNS, CDR2 SASEGT. CDR3 length equals 12 residues. The CDR3: CASSGDGETQYF. The CDR3 coding sequence is TGTGCCAGCAGTGGTGATGGGGAGACCCAGTACTTC.

This clonotype was found once. The CDR3 nucleotides are TGCAGCCTTCAGAGGCGCACAGATACGCAGTATTTT. Translating gives CSLQRRTDTQYF. The rearrangement uses TRBV29-1 and TRBJ2-3; D unresolved. V lost 8 bases to trimming and J lost 1 base, with 10 bases between them. The CDR3 covers 12 residues. Germline CDR1 is SQVTM and CDR2 is ANQGSEA.

This clonotype was found a few times. This chain joins TRBV11-1 and TRBJ1-2; tentatively, D is TRBD1 (5 bases). This CDR3 spans 13 amino acids. Germline V CDR1 and CDR2: SGHAT, FQDESV (reference sequence). V dropped 3 bases and J dropped 6 bases, with 11 bases sitting between them. The CDR3 sequence: CASSFGREDGYTF. CDR3 DNA: TGTGCCAGCAGCTTCGGCAGGGAAGATGGCTACACCTTC.

The chain uses TRBV29-1 and TRBJ2-1, with TRBD1 identical over 7 bases. With V trimmed by 7 bases and J by 2 bases, 8 bases remained unmatched. Germline V gene lookup returns CDR1 SQVTM and CDR2 ANQGSEA. The CDR3 totals 14 residues. The CDR3 DNA sequence: TGCAGCGCCTCCCGTCAGGGGGCCTACAATGAGCAGTTCTTC. Translation gives CSASRQGAYNEQFF.